One sample yielded the 5 T cell receptor beta chains listed below, sequenced in a study of blood T cell repertoires in COVID-19. The table came from immunoSEQ multiplex PCR; TCRdb's copy has only in-frame clones and leaves some out. Of roughly 66,000 clones in the sample, approximately 91% were seen once. The source material was peripheral blood. The source is a human donor in a cohort sampled during active COVID-19.

This chain joins TRBV6-5 and TRBJ2-2, with 9 bases that match TRBD2. CDR1 and CDR2 from the germline V gene are MNHEY and SVGAGI. V shed 8 bases, J shed 5 bases, and the junction held 9 bases outside the gene matches. The CDR3 consists of 15 residues. CDR3 region: CASWPAGGWTGELFF. CDR3 in DNA: TGTGCCAGCTGGCCAGCGGGAGGTTGGACCGGGGAGCTGTTTTTT.

The J gene is TRBJ2-2, the V gene TRBV15; TRBD1 aligns across 7 bases. Losses at the gene ends were 4 bases for V and 1 base for J; bases not matched to a gene: 3. Germline values: CDR1 LNHNV, CDR2 YYDKDF (reference sequence). There are 15 residues in the CDR3. CDR3 nucleotides: TGTGCCACCAGCACCCGGGACAGGAACACCGGGGAGCTGTTTTTT. This sequence encodes CATSTRDRNTGELFF. Full variable domain (remainder filled in from reference TRBV15 and TRBJ2-2): DAMVIQNPRYQVTQFGKPVTLSCSQTLNHNVMYWYQQKSSQAPKLLFHYYDKDFNNEADTPDNFQSRRPNTSFCFLDIRSPGLGDTAMYLCATSTRDRNTGELFFGEGSRLTVL.

As DNA, the CDR3 is TGCGCCAGCAGCCGGGACAGGTCTGAAGCTTTCTTT. Protein: CASSRDRSEAFF. This sequence joins TRBV4-3 and TRBJ1-1; 8 bases match TRBD1. The ends lost 4 bases at V and 6 bases at J; junction bases unmatched: 1. Looked up from germline, CDR1 is LGHNA and CDR2 is YSLEER. The CDR3 runs to 12 residues.

This rearrangement joins TRBV28 to TRBJ2-3; the D gene is possibly TRBD1 (5 bases). Trimming left V 5 bases short and J 2 bases short, with 26 bases between. CDR1 and CDR2 (germline): MDHEN, SYDVKM. The CDR3 has 19 residues. Written as DNA, the CDR3 is TGTGCCAGCAGTGATTATGGACCGACAGACTCCCGTCCCACAGATACGCAGTATTTT. This encodes CASSDYGPTDSRPTDTQYF.

About this clone itself: One end of the junction does not line up with germline, which may come from a read error. The chain recombines TRBV28 with TRBJ1-2; D is ambiguous. There are 13 residues in the CDR3. Germline V CDR1 and CDR2: MDHEN, SYDVKM. CDR3 nucleotides: TGTGCCAGCACCCCGGGAGCTAAATATGGCTACACCTTC. It specifies CASTPGAKYGYTF.